One and the same sample provided the 15 T cell receptor beta chains below, sequenced in a study of cytomegalovirus exposure and HLA in healthy donors (dated by TCRdb to the late 2010s). Library prep was done by the immunoSEQ multiplex PCR assay. For the multiplex PCR, a mixture combining 60 forward primers for TCR Vbeta segments and 13 reverse primers for TCR Jbeta segments was used. Held by TCRdb, this immuneACCESS table contains in-frame sequences only and omits some clones. Under half of the omission traces to an unresolved V gene where checked; the cause of the rest is unknown. The sample data list 140,000 or so clones, and around 67% of these were observed just once. The top ten constitute around 4.7% of the sample. The sequenced sample consisted of PBMCs. Receptors originate from a man aged 18 to 29 in good health and CMV-seropositive.

The chain recombines TRBV13 with TRBJ2-5, with 7 nucleotides matching TRBD2. V shed 7 bases, J shed 3 bases, and the junction held 8 bases outside the gene matches. CDR1 is PRHDT, CDR2 FYEKMQ, per germline (reference sequence). The CDR3 has 14 amino acids. The CDR3 DNA is TGTGCCAGCACCATTTTGGGGGGGGAAGAGACCCAGTACTTC. It specifies CASTILGGEETQYF. The variable domain in full, completed from reference TRBV13 and TRBJ2-5, reads AAGVIQSPRHLIKEKRETATLKCYPIPRHDTVYWYQQGPGQDPQFLISFYEKMQSDKGSIPDRFSAQQFSDYHSELNMSSLELGDSALYFCASTILGGEETQYFGPGTRLLVL.

The genes are TRBV5-1 and TRBJ2-5; tentatively, D is TRBD1 (5 bases). Trimming took 6 bases from V and 1 from J, leaving 13 bases between them. Germline loops: CDR1 SGHRS, CDR2 YFSETQ. The CDR3 is 14 residues long. The CDR3 here is CASKDSDTQETQYF. CDR3 DNA sequence: TGCGCCAGCAAAGACTCGGACACCCAAGAGACCCAGTACTTC.

The genes are TRBV29-1 and TRBJ2-2, with 8 positions matching TRBD1. CDR1 and CDR2 (germline): SQVTM, ANQGSEA. V lost 4 bases, J lost 1 base, and 2 bases stayed unmatched. The CDR3 sequence is 14 residues long. CDR3 DNA sequence: TGCAGCGTTGTGGACAGGGTGAACACCGGGGAGCTGTTTTTT. Translation: CSVVDRVNTGELFF.

The chain carries TRBV2 and TRBJ2-7, with 8 bases that match TRBD1. Per germline, CDR1 SNHLY and CDR2 FYNNEI. CDR3 length: 14 amino acids. Trimming removed 3 bases from V and 2 bases from J; junction bases left unmatched: 3. The CDR3: CASSDRDRTYEQYF. The CDR3 nucleotides read TGTGCCAGCAGTGATCGGGACAGGACCTACGAGCAGTACTTC.

The chain carries TRBV9 and TRBJ1-1; 11 nucleotides match TRBD1. The CDR3 is 15 residues long. Germline lookup yields CDR1 SGDLS and CDR2 YYNGEE. Germline trimming cut 2 bases from V and 3 bases from J; bases unmatched to any gene: 3. In nucleotides, the CDR3 is TGTGCCAGCAGCGTGGTGGACAGGGGGCACACTGAAGCTTTCTTT. This translates into CASSVVDRGHTEAFF.

The CDR3: CASSVRDIDTQYF. The CDR3 coding sequence is TGTGCCAGTTCCGTCCGGGATATAGATACGCAGTATTTT. The chain has TRBV27 and TRBJ2-3; the D gene is possibly TRBD2 (5 bases). This CDR3 region has 13 residues. V lost 9 bases to trimming and J lost 5 bases, with 15 bases between them. The germline V gene encodes CDR1 MNHEY and CDR2 SMNVEV (reference sequence).

The rearrangement joins TRBV6-5 to TRBJ2-1, with D maybe TRBD1 (6 bases). The V gene's germline CDR1 is MNHEY and CDR2 SVGAGI. Deletions cut 5 bases from V and 7 bases from J, with 9 bases between. CDR3 length: 12 residues. CDR3 protein: CASSPQGNEQFF. The CDR3 region has the DNA TGTGCCAGCAGTCCCCAGGGGAATGAGCAGTTCTTC.

J is TRBJ1-2 and V is TRBV28; TRBD1 matches 9 bases. The germline V gene encodes CDR1 MDHEN and CDR2 SYDVKM. Trimming removed 7 bases from V and 7 bases from J; junction bases left unmatched: 10. This CDR3 contains 14 residues. CDR3 sequence (DNA): TGTGCCAGCAACAACCTCCCGGACAGGGGTGGCTACACCTTC. Protein product: CASNNLPDRGGYTF.

CDR3 protein: CASSKTGVSNGYTF. CDR3 sequence (DNA): TGTGCCAGCAGCAAGACAGGGGTTTCCAATGGCTACACCTTC. The chain joins TRBV5-4 to TRBJ1-2, with TRBD1 matching over 8 bases. This CDR3 is 14 amino acids long. CDR1 and CDR2 from the germline V gene are SGHNT and YYREEE (reference sequence). V was pared by 4 bases and J by 6 bases, with 8 bases of the junction left unmatched.

V usage is TRBV5-4 and J usage is TRBJ2-3; 11 nucleotides match TRBD2. J gave up 12 bases and V 2 bases, and 5 bases lay outside the gene matches. The CDR3 loop spans 13 amino acids. Germline CDR1 and CDR2: SGHNT and YYREEE (reference sequence). For the CDR3, the DNA is TGTGCCAGCAGCTTTCGGACTAGCGGGTATCAGTATTTT. Translation: CASSFRTSGYQYF.

The chain employs TRBV29-1 and TRBJ2-2; TRBD1 agrees at 7 bases. The trim removed 5 bases at V and 0 bases at J, leaving 9 bases unmatched. CDR3 length: 16 residues. Per germline, CDR1 SQVTM and CDR2 ANQGSEA. The CDR3 reads CSVLGQPDANTGELFF. CDR3 nucleotides: TGCAGCGTTCTGGGACAGCCAGACGCGAACACCGGGGAGCTGTTTTTT.

J is TRBJ1-1 and V is TRBV18, with unresolved D. V lost 6 bases and J 1 base, leaving 9 bases between the germline ends. Germline lookup yields CDR1 KGHSH and CDR2 LQKENI. This CDR3 is 13 amino acids long. Written as DNA, the CDR3 is TGTGCCAGCTCCCCAGAGGGGAACACTGAAGCTTTCTTT. Encoded protein: CASSPEGNTEAFF.

This chain connects TRBV7-9 to TRBJ2-6; TRBD1 matches at 11 bases. This CDR3 has 18 amino acids. With V trimmed by 0 bases and J by 4 bases, 5 bases remained unmatched. The germline V gene encodes CDR1 SEHNR and CDR2 FQNEAQ (reference sequence). CDR3 nucleotide sequence: TGTGCCAGCAGCTTAGCCGGGACAGGGGGAACGGGGGCCAACGTCCTGACTTTC. This translates into CASSLAGTGGTGANVLTF.

For the CDR3, the DNA is TGTGCCAGCAGCTGGGCGGGGGACGGAAGACAAGAGACCCAGTACTTC. It yields the protein CASSWAGDGRQETQYF. The chain employs TRBV5-7 and TRBJ2-5, with 7 bases lining up with TRBD2. TRBV5-7 is flagged as an ORF with uncertain function. Trimming at V came to 3 bases and at J to 2 bases, leaving 10 bases not matched to a gene. The CDR3 spans 16 residues.

This clone was found a few times. The V call is TRBV4-3, the J call TRBJ1-3; D might be TRBD1 (5 bases). The V and J ends lost 4 bases and 2 bases respectively, with 12 bases between them. Germline CDR1 is LGHNA and CDR2 is YSLEER. This CDR3 has 15 amino acids. CDR3 sequence reads: CASSPDRLTGNTIYF. The CDR3 bases are TGCGCCAGCAGCCCTGACAGACTCACTGGAAACACCATATATTTT.